These 17 T cell receptor beta chains were all obtained from the same sample, sequenced in a study of blood T cell repertoires in COVID-19. Profiled with immunoSEQ multiplex PCR; TCRdb holds only in-frame clones, not every one. The table lists roughly 170,000 clones, about 80% of them singletons, with roughly 7% in the top ten. Sequenced sample: peripheral blood. The receptors stem from a human donor in a cohort sampled during active COVID-19.

This clone was observed a handful of times. V is TRBV7-8 and J is TRBJ1-5, with 7 bases that match TRBD1. The CDR3 has 15 amino acids. J was trimmed by 4 bases and V by 6 bases; bases with no gene match: 9. CDR1 and CDR2 from the germline V gene are SGHVS and FQNEAQ. CDR3 loop: CASSSHFRGNQPQHF. CDR3 sequence (DNA): TGTGCCAGCAGTTCTCACTTCAGGGGGAATCAGCCCCAGCATTTT.

This clone occurred a few times. CDR3 sequence: CAWQGAANYGYTF. In DNA, the CDR3 is TGTGCCTGGCAGGGGGCAGCTAACTATGGCTACACCTTC. The chain recombines TRBV30 with TRBJ1-2; TRBD1 aligns across 8 bases. The V gene end was trimmed by 5 bases and the J gene end by 0 bases; junction bases not matched to a gene: 2. The CDR3 is made up of 13 amino acids. The germline CDR1 and CDR2 sequences are GTSNPN and SVGIG (reference sequence). The complete variable domain, with remaining parts taken from reference TRBV30 and TRBJ1-2, reads SQTIHQWPATLVQPVGSPLSLECTVEGTSNPNLYWYRQAAGRGLQLLFYSVGIGQISSEVPQNLSASRPQDRQFILSSKKLLLSDSGFYLCAWQGAANYGYTFGSGTRLTVV.

The chain is built from TRBV9 and TRBJ2-1, with D possibly matching TRBD1 (6 bases). Trimming took off 0 bases at V and 4 bases at J, with 14 bases between the two ends. There are 16 residues in the CDR3. Germline V CDR1 and CDR2: SGDLS, YYNGEE. The CDR3 DNA sequence: TGTGCCAGCAGCGTAGACGGATCAGGGGCTTACAATGAGCAGTTCTTC. Encoded protein: CASSVDGSGAYNEQFF.

V and J are TRBV3-1 (or the pseudogene TRBV3-2) and TRBJ2-3, with 13 bases fitting TRBD2. With 3 bases clipped from V and 2 bases from J, the junction kept 8 bases outside the gene matches. Germline V gene data show CDR1 as LGHDT and CDR2 as YNNKEL (reference sequence). The CDR3 is made up of 18 amino acids. The CDR3 here is CASSHYWTSGGLTDTQYF. DNA for the CDR3: TGTGCCAGCAGCCACTATTGGACTAGCGGGGGCCTCACAGATACGCAGTATTTT.

This clone was detected only a few times. V is TRBV12-3 or TRBV12-4 and J is TRBJ1-3, with a possible D match to TRBD1 (5 bases). Trimming took 6 bases from V and 4 from J, leaving 10 bases between them. There are 13 residues in the CDR3. The CDR3: CASSPSGGNTIYF. CDR3 DNA: TGTGCCAGCAGCCCCTCAGGGGGAAACACCATATATTTT.

This clone was recorded only once. Other DNA sequences within the sample encode an identical CDR3. The J gene is TRBJ2-1, the V gene TRBV4-2; a weak D match, TRBD2 (6 bases). The CDR3 is made up of 13 amino acids. Trimming removed 1 base at V and 5 bases at J, with 6 bases between. The germline V gene has CDR1 LGHNA and CDR2 YNFKEQ. The CDR3: CASSQAGDNEQFF. The CDR3 DNA reads as TGTGCCAGCAGCCAAGCGGGGGACAATGAGCAGTTCTTC.

The gene calls are TRBV18 and TRBJ1-2, with a weak D call TRBD1 (5 bases). Trimming cost V 4 bases and J 2 bases, with 14 bases left between them. Germline values: CDR1 KGHSH, CDR2 LQKENI. This CDR3 region has 15 residues. The CDR3 sequence: CASSRSITGNYGYTF. CDR3 nucleotide sequence: TGTGCCAGCTCACGATCTATTACAGGCAACTATGGCTACACCTTC.

The genes are TRBV2 and TRBJ2-7; 11 bases align to TRBD2. Trimming cost V 7 bases and J 2 bases; bases outside gene matches: 7. The CDR3 has 15 residues. CDR1 is SNHLY, CDR2 FYNNEI, per germline. CDR3 sequence: CASKIAGGLPYEQYF. CDR3 in DNA: TGTGCCAGCAAAATAGCGGGGGGGCTCCCCTACGAGCAGTACTTC.

The chain recombines TRBV3-1 (or the pseudogene TRBV3-2) with TRBJ1-5; 8 positions match TRBD1. The CDR3 sequence is 14 residues long. Looked up from germline, CDR1 is LGHDT and CDR2 is YNNKEL (reference sequence). Trimming removed 3 bases from V and 6 bases from J; junction bases left unmatched: 4. DNA for the CDR3: TGTGCCAGCAGCCAGGTCACAGGGGGTCAGCCCCAGCATTTT. As protein: CASSQVTGGQPQHF.

V and J are TRBV19 and TRBJ2-1; 10 positions agree with TRBD2. This CDR3 has 17 residues. Per the germline V gene, CDR1 is LNHDA and CDR2 is SQIVND (reference sequence). Germline trimming cut 5 bases from V and 9 bases from J; bases unmatched to any gene: 16. The CDR3 reads CASSFPSGGADRGEQFF. CDR3 coding DNA: TGTGCCAGTAGTTTCCCAAGCGGGGGGGCAGATCGGGGTGAGCAGTTCTTC.

The CDR3 here is CASSPRQGNEKLFF. The CDR3 region has the DNA TGTGCCAGCTCACCGAGGCAGGGAAACGAAAAACTGTTTTTT. The rearrangement joins TRBV18 to TRBJ1-4, with D maybe TRBD1 (5 bases). Looked up from germline, CDR1 is KGHSH and CDR2 is LQKENI. Between the trimmed V and J ends, which lost 3 bases and 8 bases, there was a span of 13 bases. This CDR3 contains 14 residues. The full variable domain, with the rest looked up from reference TRBV18 and TRBJ1-4, is NAGVMQNPRHLVRRRGQEARLRCSPMKGHSHVYWYRQLPEEGLKFMVYLQKENIIDESGMPKERFSAEFPKEGPSILRIQQVVRGDSAAYFCASSPRQGNEKLFFGSGTQLSVL.

The chain is built from TRBV10-1 and TRBJ2-1; 8 bases fit TRBD2. The CDR3 has 17 residues. CDR1 and CDR2 from the germline V gene are WNHNN and SYGVQD (reference sequence). V dropped 11 bases and J dropped 9; count of bases not matched to a gene: 24. The chain's CDR3 is CARCDDRGGPRGGEQFF. For the CDR3, the DNA is TGCGCCCGCTGTGACGACCGGGGGGGCCCCCGGGGGGGTGAGCAGTTCTTC.

This chain connects TRBV27 to TRBJ1-5, with D perhaps matching TRBD1 (5 bases). V was shortened by 5 bases and J by 3 bases, with 17 bases between the two germline ends. This CDR3 has 16 residues. The germline V gene encodes CDR1 MNHEY and CDR2 SMNVEV (reference sequence). CDR3 residues: CASSLWSGAPNQPQHF. CDR3 DNA: TGTGCCAGCAGTCTCTGGAGTGGGGCACCCAATCAGCCCCAGCATTTT.

This clone showed up just a few times. The chain recombines TRBV29-1 with TRBJ1-1; D is ambiguous. Trimming stripped 2 bases from V and 6 bases from J, with 10 bases between. In germline, CDR1 is SQVTM, CDR2 ANQGSEA. CDR3 length: 12 residues. The CDR3 loop reads CSVETASAEAFF. CDR3 in DNA: TGCAGCGTTGAAACGGCTAGCGCTGAAGCTTTCTTT.

The chain is built from TRBV30 and TRBJ1-2; D is possibly TRBD1 (5 bases). Germline CDR1 reads GTSNPN; CDR2 reads SVGIG (reference sequence). CDR3 length: 12 residues. Trimming pared 3 bases from V and 4 bases from J, leaving 9 bases between. The CDR3 here is CAWSFRGYGYTF. CDR3 nucleotide sequence: TGTGCCTGGAGCTTTAGGGGCTATGGCTACACCTTC.

The chain carries TRBV5-1 and TRBJ1-1, with D perhaps TRBD1 (6 bases). The CDR3 runs 15 residues. V dropped 4 bases and J dropped 1 base, with 14 bases sitting between them. Germline CDR1 and CDR2: SGHRS and YFSETQ. Written as DNA, the CDR3 is TGCGCCAGCAGCGTTACAGGGTTGGGGAACACTGAAGCTTTCTTT. Its protein product is CASSVTGLGNTEAFF.

V and J are TRBV13 and TRBJ2-7; weak D call: TRBD1 (7 bases). CDR3 length equals 13 residues. Germline loops: CDR1 PRHDT, CDR2 FYEKMQ (reference sequence). Trimming stripped 6 bases from V and 3 bases from J, with 12 bases between. CDR3 bases: TGTGCCAGCAGTTCCAGGGGGGTCTACGAGCAGTACTTC. It translates to CASSSRGVYEQYF.